These 28 T cell receptor beta chains were all obtained from the same sample, sequenced in a study of metastatic and nonmetastatic thyroid tumors. Before thyroid surgery, none of the patients had received any treatment. TCRdb re-analyzed the PCR reads using MiXCR. This table holds about 59,000 clones, around 15% found once. The sample taken for sequencing was blood. Receptors were obtained from a male donor with papillary thyroid cancer or a benign thyroid nodule (not recorded which). Some clones in this sample may be carry-over from other donors' samples.

This clone was picked up many times. The rearrangement uses TRBV12-3 or TRBV12-4 and TRBJ2-3; either TRBD1 or TRBD2 may supply D (5 bases each). V lost 3 bases and J 1 base, leaving 11 bases between the germline ends. The CDR3 is 15 amino acids. CDR3 bases: TGTGCCAGCAGTTTGTCGCAGGGACGCACAGATACGCAGTATTTT. It specifies CASSLSQGRTDTQYF.

This clone was seen many times. The chain recombines TRBV18 with TRBJ2-3, with 7 bases lining up with TRBD1. Trimming took 6 bases from V and 1 from J; bases not matched to a gene: 4. Germline CDR1 KGHSH, CDR2 LQKENI. The CDR3 runs to 14 residues. CDR3: CASSRQGGTDTQYF. The CDR3 coding sequence is TGTGCCAGCTCCCGACAGGGAGGCACAGATACGCAGTATTTT.

In its sample, this clone was seen many times. The V and J genes are TRBV24-1 and TRBJ2-3, with D possibly matching TRBD2 (6 bases). Trimming removed 4 bases at V and 1 base at J, with 23 bases between. CDR3 length equals 19 residues. The germline CDR1 and CDR2 sequences are KGHDR and SFDVKD. CDR3 sequence reads: CATSERRGDKGSRTDTQYF. Here the CDR3 DNA reads TGTGCCACCAGTGAAAGGAGGGGCGACAAGGGAAGTCGCACAGATACGCAGTATTTT.

The sample holds a few counts of this clone. This rearrangement joins TRBV27 to TRBJ1-4; D is ambiguous. In germline, CDR1 is MNHEY, CDR2 SMNVEV (reference sequence). With 3 bases removed from V and 3 bases from J, the gap between germline ends came to 14 bases. This CDR3 comprises 16 residues. The DNA of the CDR3 is TGTGCCAGCAGTTTGTTCGCACATGGTCCTAATGAAAAACTGTTTTTT. It is translated as CASSLFAHGPNEKLFF.

Comments on this clone: Possible read error: a much larger clone is one base away. Other DNA sequences in the same sample also yield this CDR3. The J gene is TRBJ1-1, the V gene TRBV4-1, with 7 nucleotides matching TRBD1. The V gene's germline CDR1 is MGHRA and CDR2 YSYEKL. The CDR3 is made up of 13 amino acids. Trimming cost V 3 bases and J 8 bases; bases outside gene matches: 6. The CDR3 DNA reads TGCGCCAGCAGCCAGAACCGACAGGGCGAAGCTTTCTTT. This translates into CASSQNRQGEAFF.

Concerning this clone itself: The junction shows a germline mismatch at one end, possibly a read error. V usage is TRBV12-5 and J usage is TRBJ2-2; D perhaps matches TRBD2 (5 bases). Germline CDR1 reads LGHNT; CDR2 reads FRNRAP. The CDR3 loop spans 17 amino acids. The CDR3 is CASGFEVLSGNTWELFF. The CDR3 nucleotides read TGTGCTAGTGGCTTTGAAGTCCTATCGGGAAACACCTGGGAGCTGTTTTTT.

This clone was seen repeatedly, ten times or more. The genes are TRBV4-1 and TRBJ1-2, with a possible D match to TRBD1 (6 bases). CDR1 MGHRA and CDR2 YSYEKL come from the germline V gene. V was clipped by 4 bases and J by 4 bases, with 16 bases between them. This CDR3 contains 15 residues. The CDR3, as DNA: TGCGCCAGCAGCCTAAAGGGGGGAGCCGGCTATGGCTACACCTTC. This sequence encodes CASSLKGGAGYGYTF.

The chain uses TRBV7-6 and TRBJ2-3, with no clear D. CDR1 and CDR2 (germline): SGHVS, FNYEAQ. The CDR3 is 14 amino acids. V was shortened by 5 bases and J by 3 bases, with 12 bases between the two germline ends. In DNA, the CDR3 is TGTGCCAGCAGCGGGATGGTAGGGACAGATACGCAGTATTTT. Protein product: CASSGMVGTDTQYF. The full variable domain, completed using reference TRBV7-6 and TRBJ2-3, is GAGVSQSPRYKVTKRGQDVALRCDPISGHVSLYWYRQALGQGPEFLTYFNYEAQQDKSGLPNDRFSAERPEGSISTLTIQRTEQRDSAMYRCASSGMVGTDTQYFGPGTRLTVL.

This clone was recorded at least ten times. V and J are TRBV15 and TRBJ2-3; 8 positions match TRBD1. The CDR3 is made up of 17 amino acids. V lost 0 bases, J lost 0 bases, and 5 bases stayed unmatched. Germline V gives CDR1 LNHNV, CDR2 YYDKDF (reference sequence). CDR3 residues: CATSRDWGTGSTDTQYF. CDR3 bases: TGTGCCACCAGCAGAGATTGGGGGACAGGAAGCACAGATACGCAGTATTTT.

This clone was observed at least ten times. CDR3 sequence reads: CASSLGFGTSPNEQFF. CDR3 bases: TGTGCCAGCAGCTTAGGTTTCGGGACTAGTCCCAATGAGCAGTTCTTC. The chain is built from TRBV7-2 and TRBJ2-1; the match to TRBD2 covers 8 bases. V was clipped by 1 base and J by 6 bases; unmatched bases: 8. The CDR3 runs 16 residues. Germline CDR1 is SGHTA and CDR2 is FQGNSA.

J is TRBJ1-2 and V is TRBV11-2; perhaps TRBD1 as D (5 bases). Trimming removed 5 bases from V and 2 bases from J, with 18 bases in between. This CDR3 region has 16 residues. Germline loops: CDR1 SGHAT, CDR2 FQNNGV. The CDR3 reads CASSPRGEEWNYGYTF. CDR3 bases: TGTGCCAGCAGCCCGAGAGGGGAAGAATGGAACTATGGCTACACCTTC.

Points on this clone: One junction end disagrees with the germline gene, perhaps due to a read error. The sample holds other DNA sequences that translate to the same CDR3. The gene calls are TRBV5-4 and TRBJ2-5; a possible D gene is TRBD2 (6 bases). The CDR3 sequence is 15 residues long. Germline-derived CDR1 and CDR2 are SGHNT and YYREEE (reference sequence). The CDR3 loop is CASSTPGPGEETQYF. The CDR3 coding sequence is TGTGCCAGCAGCACCCCGGGACCCGGGGAGGAGACACAGTACTTC.

This clone was detected many times. The V gene is TRBV24-1, the J gene TRBJ2-5; D may correspond to TRBD1 or TRBD2 (6 bases each). V dropped 3 bases and J dropped 4 bases, with 14 bases sitting between them. Germline CDR1 reads KGHDR; CDR2 reads SFDVKD. The CDR3 contains 15 residues. In DNA form, the CDR3 reads TGTGCCACCAGTGATAGAGGGGGGAATGGAGAGACCCAGTACTTC. Its translation: CATSDRGGNGETQYF.

There are many counts of this clone. The chain recombines TRBV20-1 with TRBJ2-7; 8 bases align to TRBD2. Germline CDR1 is DFQATT and CDR2 is SNEGSKA (reference sequence). The length of the CDR3 is 14 residues. Germline trimming cut 0 bases from V and 6 bases from J; bases unmatched to any gene: 7. The CDR3 loop is CSARDQSGSVEQYV. In DNA form, the CDR3 reads TGCAGTGCTAGAGATCAAAGCGGGAGCGTCGAGCAGTACGTC.

The sample holds many counts of this clone. This chain uses TRBV10-3 with TRBJ2-7; the D gene is possibly TRBD2 (5 bases). The germline CDR1 and CDR2 sequences are ENHRY and SYGVKD. The V gene lost 8 bases and the J gene lost 4 bases, with 24 bases spanning the gap. The CDR3 covers 16 residues. CDR3 nucleotide sequence: TGTGCCATCCCCGTAGGAGGTCCAACAGTGGAGTACGAGCAGTACGTC. Translating gives CAIPVGGPTVEYEQYV.

This clone has at least ten counts. A much larger clonotype is one base distant, so this may be a read error. The gene calls are TRBV12-3 or TRBV12-4 and TRBJ1-3, with D possibly matching TRBD1 (5 bases). The CDR3 has 16 amino acids. The CDR3 region has the DNA TGTGCCGGCAGTTTATACGGGGCCGGGGGTGGAAACACCATATATTTT. Amino acids: CAGSLYGAGGGNTIYF.

This clone was seen only a few times. It may be a read error: a sequence one base away is much more abundant. Other DNA sequences within the sample encode an identical CDR3. The rearrangement links TRBV25-1 to TRBJ2-7; D possibly corresponds to TRBD2 (6 bases). Trimming took 6 bases from V and 7 from J, leaving 13 bases between them. Germline V gene lookup returns CDR1 MGHDK and CDR2 SYGVNS. This CDR3 is 12 amino acids long. For the CDR3, the DNA is TGTGCCAGCAGCCTTGGGGGGTGGGAGCAGTACTTC. It is translated as CASSLGGWEQYF.

This clone was seen repeatedly, ten times or more. The chain joins TRBV12-3 or TRBV12-4 to TRBJ1-2; D unresolved. The V and J ends lost 6 bases and 0 bases respectively, with 11 bases between them. The CDR3 spans 14 residues. The CDR3 protein is CASRGRDANYGYTF. The CDR3 DNA reads TGTGCCAGCAGGGGCCGTGATGCTAACTATGGCTACACCTTC.

This clone was seen repeatedly, ten times or more. V usage is TRBV28 and J usage is TRBJ2-4, with TRBD2 as a possible D gene (6 bases). The CDR3 runs to 16 residues. Germline CDR1 and CDR2: MDHEN and SYDVKM. Between the trimmed V and J ends, which lost 6 bases and 3 bases, there was a span of 18 bases. The CDR3 spells CASSSDLSGVKNIQYF. The DNA of the CDR3 is TGTGCCAGCAGCTCCGACTTGTCGGGAGTCAAAAACATTCAGTACTTC.

On this clone: With a much larger clone just one base away, this may be a read error. Distinct nucleotide sequences in the sample also encode this CDR3. The chain recombines TRBV4-3 with TRBJ2-3, with TRBD1 as a possible D gene (5 bases). The CDR3 spans 19 residues. CDR1 and CDR2 (germline): LGHNA, YSLEER. V lost 5 bases and J 1 base, leaving 25 bases between the germline ends. CDR3 nucleotide sequence: TGCGCCAGCAGCATGAAGCAGGGTACACGTCTCTCCGGCACAGATACGCAGTATTTT. Translating it yields CASSMKQGTRLSGTDTQYF.

J is TRBJ2-7 and V is TRBV20-1; 8 nucleotides align to TRBD2. The V and J ends lost 3 bases and 0 bases, in that order; junction bases with no gene match: 10. CDR1 is DFQATT, CDR2 SNEGSKA, per germline (reference sequence). The CDR3 covers 16 residues. CDR3 residues: CSARPLTSGDSYEQYF. CDR3 DNA: TGCAGTGCTAGGCCCCTTACTAGCGGAGACTCCTACGAGCAGTACTTC.

This clone was seen repeatedly, ten times or more. Just one base apart from a much larger clone, this may be a read error. The same CDR3 arises from other DNA sequences in this sample as well. The chain has TRBV10-3 and TRBJ2-7, with 7 bases identical to TRBD1. The CDR3 consists of 13 residues. Germline loops: CDR1 ENHRY, CDR2 SYGVKD. With V trimmed by 11 bases and J by 6 bases, 13 bases remained unmatched. CDR3 nucleotides: TGTGCCCTTTCGGGTACAGGGGTGGGCGAGCAGTACTTC. Protein product: CALSGTGVGEQYF.

For this clone: One end of the junction does not line up with germline, which may come from a read error. The chain joins TRBV7-6 to TRBJ1-4; perhaps TRBD1 as D (5 bases). This CDR3 contains 15 residues. Germline CDR1 is SGHVS and CDR2 is FNYEAQ. CDR3 nucleotide sequence: TGTGCCAGCAGCTTATGGGAGGGACGAAATGAAAAACTGGTTTTT. It codes for CASSLWEGRNEKLVF.

This clone was observed many times. The chain couples TRBV5-1 to TRBJ1-1; D is perhaps TRBD1 (6 bases). The CDR3 covers 15 residues. Trimming removed 0 bases from V and 6 bases from J, with 15 bases in between. Per germline, CDR1 SGHRS and CDR2 YFSETQ. CDR3 nucleotide sequence: TGCGCCAGCAGCTTGGGGACAGTCTTAGGGGCTGAAGCTTTCTTT. Protein: CASSLGTVLGAEAFF.

As regards this clone: A single base separates this from a much larger clone, so it may be a read error. The chain recombines TRBV4-1 with TRBJ2-5; 7 nucleotides match TRBD2. The CDR3 runs to 17 residues. Germline V gene sequence: CDR1 MGHRA, CDR2 YSYEKL. V shed 0 bases and J 5 bases; nucleotides not matched to a gene: 12. This CDR3 reads CASSQEAREVPQETQYF. As DNA, the CDR3 is TGCGCCAGCAGCCAAGAAGCCCGGGAGGTACCCCAGGAGACCCAGTACTTC.

The rearrangement links TRBV7-9 to TRBJ2-4, with D possibly being TRBD1 (5 bases). Germline-derived CDR1 and CDR2 are SEHNR and FQNEAQ (reference sequence). V was pared by 1 base and J by 0 bases, with 10 bases between. This CDR3 comprises 16 residues. The CDR3 reads CASSLGGSLAKNIQYF. The CDR3 nucleotides are TGTGCCAGCAGCTTAGGGGGCAGCCTAGCCAAAAACATTCAGTACTTC.

A remark on this clone: Its ends do not fully match the called genes, so a read error is possible. The chain links TRBV6-6 to TRBJ2-2, with 13 bases aligning to TRBD2. The CDR3 runs 18 residues. Germline V gene sequence: CDR1 MNHNY, CDR2 SVGAGI (reference sequence). The CDR3 loop reads CASIYFGLAGEDTGELFF. As DNA, the CDR3 is TGTGCCAGCATTTACTTCGGACTAGCGGGAGAGGACACCGGGGAGCTGTTTTTT.

Worth noting for this clone: A much larger clonotype is one base distant, so this may be a read error. The chain has TRBV20-1 and TRBJ2-1; the D is unclear. Germline CDR1 DFQATT, CDR2 SNEGSKA (reference sequence). This CDR3 contains 13 residues. V dropped 0 bases and J dropped 4 bases, with 7 bases sitting between them. CDR3 bases: TGCAGTGCTAGAGACCGTCATTACAATGAGCAGTTCTTC. Amino acid sequence: CSARDRHYNEQFF.